The present T cell receptor beta chain was sequenced within a study of cytomegalovirus exposure and HLA in healthy donors (dated by TCRdb to about 2017). The study in broad terms: An earlier analysis of a few hundred of the donors reported about 280 Gb of sequence data and 95 million to 140 million unique TCR beta sequences obtained from around 170 million T cells. Roughly 300 gigabases of sequencing data and around 80 million unique TCR sequences made up an early release that covered 640 HLA-typed donors. Of the 398 genotyped donors, over 65% fell in the genetic ancestry cluster associated with self-reported Caucasian donors. The aim of the study was to test whether cataloging public T cell receptors could identify signatures of past pathogen exposure. The T cell repertoires of some 700 subjects were profiled by immunosequencing and related to cytomegalovirus serostatus. In addition to the first cohort of 650 to 800 subjects, a separate validation cohort of 100 to 150 different subjects was used. The study combined high-throughput TCR immunosequencing, statistical association of individual TCRs with disease status, and machine learning to predict cytomegalovirus infection status. A later analysis re-analyzed previously published TCR beta repertoires from 666 donors and added high-resolution HLA genotyping to study TCR occurrence patterns. The later analysis used no new phenotypic data to find candidate immune exposures, relying instead on TCR beta sequences and their occurrence across donors. In an earlier analysis of several hundred of the donors, high-throughput TCR beta sequencing was used to judge whether each TCR beta V gene segment behaved as functional or pseudogenic. Donor age, sex, ethnicity and CMV serostatus were compiled together with the repertoire data. Genome-wide SNP genotypes for about three fifths of the roughly 700 donors were used in a later genetic analysis, which treated that subset as a discovery cohort. All discovery cohort repertoires had been generated using a single sequencing platform. Class I and class II HLA loci were covered by the typing at four-digit resolution. Typing coverage differed by locus: A, B, C, DRB1 and DQB1 were typed in roughly 620-630 donors, DQA1 in about 500, DPA1 in 600 to 610, and DPB1 in roughly 470. Five DR-DQ haplotypes were handled as single units for association and clustering because linkage in the cohort was strong. On average, about 240,000 unique TCR beta nucleotide sequences were sequenced per donor among 398 genotyped donors of the cohort, with about 17% of those sequences being non-productive. The paper's findings and limits, for the study overall: Strong co-occurrence of HLA alleles, especially DR and DQ, made assigning TCR associations to individual alleles difficult. The classifier was reported to diagnose cytomegalovirus status with high specificity and sensitivity in both the original and validation cohorts. In a later genetic analysis, fewer N-insertions in productive TCRs were reported among donors in an Asian-associated ancestry cluster than the approximately 630-donor mean. Linkage disequilibrium might explain the correlated functional status among segregating V segments, but an unknown experimental factor could not be excluded. Specific HLA alleles were associated with 16,951 TCR beta sequences at a false discovery rate of 0.05 in a later analysis. In a later analysis, HLA-associated TCR beta chains were found to be more clonally expanded and to have lower generation probabilities than equally common non-associated chains. While some public TCRs were present in many individuals, most TCR sequences turned up only very rarely across donors. A group of highly shared sequence variants was considered likely to be a technical artifact of the sequencing pipeline. Broadly in line with IMGT annotations, most TCR beta V segments showed up in productive rearrangements about 87% or about 30% of the time in an earlier analysis of roughly 590 of the donors. The cohort was sequenced for TCR beta chains only, and without alpha or paired-chain data the features that could be detected were limited. Over 15 rarely observed V segments, including chromosome 9 orphons, were excluded from the earlier analysis of about 600 of the donors because counts were too low. Because HLA typing was unavailable for some donors at each locus, only the typed subset was used in association tests. Immune exposure information for the cohort was limited to CMV serostatus. Sequencing depth was assumed to be roughly uniform across donors in the presence/absence analyses, though that assumption may not hold. In the study, around 150 TCR beta chains were listed as associated with cytomegalovirus. In vitro tests confirmed that three of the cytomegalovirus-associated TCR beta chains recognize cytomegalovirus antigens. It was suggested by the authors that the approach could potentially be generalized to other disease states and immunological phenotypes. In a later analysis, TCR association rates were found to vary across HLA loci, with the most associated TCRs seen for DRB1 alleles and the fewest for HLA-C alleles. A later analysis reported that several top co-occurrence clusters appeared linked to parvovirus B19, influenza, CMV and Epstein-Barr virus. A further reported finding was that TCR beta sequences accurately predicted the HLA-A and HLA-B alleles for most subjects in the first cohort. An association between a missense DCLRE1C variant and V-gene and J-gene trimming of TCR beta chains was found in a later genetic analysis and replicated in an independent cohort. Most CMV-associated TCR beta chains appeared to be HLA-restricted in a later analysis, and the HLA associations seemed to be driven largely by CMV exposure.

The method behind the library was the immunoSEQ multiplex PCR assay. A mixture of 60 forward primers for TCR Vbeta segments and 13 reverse primers for TCR Jbeta segments was used in the multiplex PCR. The CDR3 region of rearranged TCR beta genes was amplified from genomic DNA with a multiplex PCR assay. Amplified TCR beta libraries were sequenced as 87-base-pair reads on the Illumina HiSeq System. The paper's processing steps were these. A later analysis counted about 82 million unique TCR beta chains across the 666 repertoires, and roughly 10 million of these chains were shared by at least two donors. Raw reads were error-corrected and collapsed into unique sequences with a nearest-neighbor algorithm that merged closely related sequences to remove PCR and sequencing errors. To assign V, D and J gene segments, CDR3 sequences were aligned to IMGT reference sequences. For a sequence to be retained, a match of at least six nucleotides to both a V gene segment and a J gene segment was required. Rearrangements were classified as productive when the CDR3 lacked stop codons and remained in frame with V and J, and all other rearrangements were classified as non-productive. CDR3 was defined by IMGT convention, running from the second conserved V-encoded cysteine to the conserved J-encoded phenylalanine. Sequences without an unambiguous match to a single V gene segment were excluded from the earlier analysis of 500 to 700 of the donors. An earlier analysis of several hundred of the donors called V segments functional above 56.7% productive rearrangements and segregating when the between-donor standard deviation exceeded 5%. To diagnose cytomegalovirus status from the catalog of TCR beta chain sequences, a statistical classification framework was built. In a later analysis, TCR nucleotide sequences were compared against IMGT/GENE-DB human TR gene sequences so that V and J genes could be assigned. A later analysis assigned CDR3 sequences and most-parsimonious VDJ recombination scenarios with the TCRdist pipeline. In a later analysis, each TCR beta chain was defined by its CDR3 amino acid sequence together with its V-gene family, and reads lacking a unique V-gene family were excluded. As a way to deal with suspected cross-contamination and a sequencing artifact, a later analysis dropped 592 nucleotide sequences that were highly shared and had low generation probability. In a later analysis, a clonal expansion index was calculated for each public chain from normalized within-repertoire ranks of inferred template counts. In a later analysis, generation probabilities were computed with a VDJ recombination model fitted to out-of-frame rearrangements, and the resulting probabilities were checked against IGoR. In a later analysis, hypergeometric tests were used to score TCR-TCR, TCR-HLA and TCR-CMV co-occurrence, with a repertoire-size bias correction applied to TCR pairs. A later analysis estimated false discovery rates by permuting HLA or CMV assignments 20 times. In a later analysis, co-occurring TCRs were grouped with DBSCAN, and TCRdist sequence similarity was added when clustering was performed within HLA-allele-positive subsets. Co-occurrence clustering excluded repertoires with fewer than 30,000 or more than 120,000 public chains, plus five with anomalous nucleotide sharing. TCRdb re-hosts the immuneACCESS table, in-frame sequences only. Its copies lack some clones; in the studies checked, an unresolved V gene accounts for under half of them, and the cause for the rest is not known. Clone size and V and J calls were adopted from that table, with D and trimming inferred from the DNA. The sample profile shows roughly 170,000 clones; roughly 84% of them were found once. Around 1.2% of the sample rests with the top ten.

To note about this clone: What antigen it recognizes has not been identified. Within one base of it there is no much larger clone, and no base qualities were kept.

The cohort comprised more than 550 healthy bone marrow donors. At the time of sampling, every cohort member was nominally healthy, though immune exposures that went unrecorded were likely present. The donor was CMV seropositive and belonged to the group of a few hundred seropositive cohort members. A peripheral blood sample was collected from each donor, and TCR beta sequencing was performed on peripheral blood mononuclear cells. The Qiagen DNeasy Blood Extraction Kit was used to extract genomic DNA from the blood cell samples. The sequence was obtained from a girl aged 2-15 years in good health and CMV-seropositive. Sample: PBMCs.

The CDR3 sequence is CASSREQSPPGANVLTF. The nucleotide sequence is given as TGTGCCAGCAGTCGAGAACAGTCCCCTCCCGGGGCCAACGTCCTGACTTTC. The rearrangement joined TRBV7-3 to TRBJ2-6; no D gene call is confident. From cysteine to phenylalanine, the CDR3 is 17 amino acids long. The entry retains the CDR3 DNA only, 51 bases that are in frame from base 1. V loses 6 bases, J loses 4 bases, and the germline ends lie 19 bases apart. CDR1 and CDR2, per the germline V gene, are SGHTA and FQGTGA. The CDR3, completed at both ends by the reference TRBV7-3 and TRBJ2-6 genes, gives the full variable domain GAGVSQTPSNKVTEKGKYVELRCDPISGHTALYWYRQSLGQGPEFLIYFQGTGAADDSGLPNDRFFAVRPEGSVSTLKIQRTERGDSAVYLCASSREQSPPGANVLTFGAGSRLTVL.